What follows are 21 T cell receptor beta chains derived from one specimen sequenced in a study of control samples from healthy donors and cancer patients. Sequenced by immunoSEQ multiplex PCR; TCRdb stores in-frame clones only, minus some. This sample carries about 160,000 clones, 96% of them seen once, and the ten largest clones take just over 1%. What was sequenced was blood. The receptors stem from a woman younger than 45 in good health.

V gene TRBV5-6 combines with J gene TRBJ2-7; perhaps D is TRBD1 or TRBD2 (5 bases each). The CDR3 consists of 14 residues. Germline V CDR1 and CDR2: SGHDT, YYEEEE. The V and J ends lost 1 base and 6 bases respectively, with 14 bases between them. The CDR3 DNA follows: TGTGCCAGCAGCTTGCCGGGGCCTCCAGGCGAGCAGTACTTC. Encoded protein: CASSLPGPPGEQYF.

The table lists this clone with a count of one. The chain links TRBV4-1 to TRBJ2-5; D remains unclear. Germline CDR1 and CDR2: MGHRA and YSYEKL. This CDR3 comprises 11 residues. The V end was cut by 0 bases, the J end by 8 bases, with 4 bases between. CDR3 in amino acids: CASSQDTTQYF. DNA for the CDR3: TGCGCCAGCAGCCAAGATACAACCCAGTACTTC.

The V and J genes are TRBV15 and TRBJ1-5; 9 bases align to TRBD1. The germline gives CDR1 LNHNV, CDR2 YYDKDF (reference sequence). V dropped 0 bases and J dropped 8; count of bases not matched to a gene: 8. This CDR3 has 16 residues. The CDR3 sequence is CATSRDQGDRAEPQHF. CDR3 sequence (DNA): TGTGCCACCAGCAGAGATCAGGGGGACAGGGCGGAGCCCCAGCATTTT.

This sequence joins TRBV18 and TRBJ1-1, with TRBD1 matching over 7 bases. From germline, CDR1 is KGHSH and CDR2 LQKENI. The CDR3 is 16 amino acids. J gave up 6 bases and V 0 bases, and 10 bases lay outside the gene matches. DNA for the CDR3: TGTGCCAGCTCACCACCTTTCGCACAGGGGAATTCTGAAGCTTTCTTT. Protein: CASSPPFAQGNSEAFF.

This clone appeared a single time. This chain joins TRBV28 and TRBJ2-1, with TRBD2 matching over 8 bases. Per the germline V gene, CDR1 is MDHEN and CDR2 is SYDVKM. V gave up 8 bases and J gave up 0 bases; unmatched junction bases: 12. The CDR3 is made up of 17 amino acids. CDR3 amino acids: CASPAGSGDLSYNEQFF. The CDR3 DNA is TGTGCCAGCCCCGCCGGTAGCGGGGACCTCTCCTACAATGAGCAGTTCTTC.

This sequence joins TRBV5-1 and TRBJ2-7; maybe TRBD1 (5 bases). The germline V gene has CDR1 SGHRS and CDR2 YFSETQ. V lost 0 bases, J lost 3 bases, and 10 bases lay in between. There are 14 residues in the CDR3. The CDR3 reads CASSLATGLYEQYF. The DNA for the CDR3 is TGCGCCAGCAGCTTGGCCACAGGCCTCTACGAGCAGTACTTC.

The chain employs TRBV15 and TRBJ1-6; 7 bases are a match to TRBD1. Germline V gene lookup returns CDR1 LNHNV and CDR2 YYDKDF (reference sequence). Germline trimming cut 0 bases from V and 7 bases from J; bases unmatched to any gene: 15. This CDR3 is 19 amino acids long. The chain's CDR3 is CATSRDRLSRDSENSPLHF. The CDR3 coding sequence is TGTGCCACCAGCAGAGATCGCCTTTCCAGGGACAGTGAGAATTCACCCCTCCACTTT.

V gene TRBV13 combines with J gene TRBJ1-6, with TRBD1 as a possible D gene (6 bases). V was cut by 5 bases and J by 6 bases, with 11 bases left in between. This CDR3 comprises 14 residues. Germline CDR1 and CDR2: PRHDT and FYEKMQ (reference sequence). Here the CDR3 reads CASSPQGFNSPLHF. The DNA of the CDR3 is TGTGCCAGCAGCCCCCAGGGGTTTAATTCACCCCTCCACTTT.

This clone came up once. This chain joins TRBV2 and TRBJ1-1; D remains unclear. Per the germline V gene, CDR1 is SNHLY and CDR2 is FYNNEI. The CDR3 runs 13 residues. Trimming stripped 6 bases from V and 0 bases from J, with 8 bases between. Here the CDR3 DNA reads TGTGCCAGCAGGGTCCAGATGAACACTGAAGCTTTCTTT. Its translation: CASRVQMNTEAFF.

The V gene is TRBV24-1, the J gene TRBJ2-1; 7 bases fit TRBD1. The CDR3 has 15 amino acids. Unmatched junction bases numbered 5, after V lost 4 bases and J lost 3 bases. CDR1 is KGHDR, CDR2 SFDVKD, per germline. The CDR3 sequence is CATSETTGLYNEQFF. The CDR3 bases are TGTGCCACCAGTGAAACGACAGGGCTCTACAATGAGCAGTTCTTC.

The chain has TRBV4-1 and TRBJ2-5; D is perhaps TRBD2 (6 bases). The V gene lost 1 base and the J gene lost 4 bases, with 13 bases spanning the gap. The V gene's germline CDR1 is MGHRA and CDR2 YSYEKL. This CDR3 comprises 15 residues. CDR3 in amino acids: CASSQASLAGETQYF. CDR3 bases: TGCGCCAGCAGCCAAGCGTCACTAGCCGGAGAGACCCAGTACTTC.

The chain joins TRBV21-1 to TRBJ1-6; TRBD1, the D gene given by the table, was not confirmed from the DNA. TRBV21-1 is annotated as a pseudogene. The CDR3 consists of 14 residues. This CDR3 is CASSRQGKDSPLHF. The DNA for the CDR3 is TGTGCCAGCAGCAGACAGGGGAAGGATTCACCCCTCCACTTT.

V usage is TRBV5-1 and J usage is TRBJ2-1; 9 positions match TRBD1. Trimming removed 0 bases from V and 8 bases from J; junction bases left unmatched: 12. The germline CDR1 and CDR2 sequences are SGHRS and YFSETQ. The CDR3 consists of 17 residues. The CDR3 reads CASSLGDRVFLLDEQFF. The CDR3, as DNA: TGCGCCAGCAGCTTGGGGGACAGGGTCTTTCTACTCGATGAGCAGTTCTTC.

This chain links TRBV5-1 with TRBJ1-5, with 8 bases identical to TRBD1. The CDR3 length is 17 residues. Trimming at V came to 4 bases and at J to 0 bases, leaving 9 bases not matched to a gene. Germline V gene lookup returns CDR1 SGHRS and CDR2 YFSETQ. The CDR3 DNA is TGCGCCAGCAGCCCCGGGACAGGAACCCTTAGCAATCAGCCCCAGCATTTT. It yields the protein CASSPGTGTLSNQPQHF. The complete variable domain, with remaining parts taken from reference TRBV5-1 and TRBJ1-5, reads KAGVTQTPRYLIKTRGQQVTLSCSPISGHRSVSWYQQTPGQGLQFLFEYFSETQRNKGNFPGRFSGRQFSNSRSEMNVSTLELGDSALYLCASSPGTGTLSNQPQHFGDGTRLSIL.

V gene TRBV25-1 combines with J gene TRBJ2-1; D not certain. V was cut by 6 bases and J by 0 bases, with 9 bases left in between. The CDR3 totals 14 residues. Germline CDR1 is MGHDK and CDR2 is SYGVNS. This CDR3 is CASRQGSSYNEQFF. CDR3 coding DNA: TGTGCCAGCAGACAAGGAAGCTCCTACAATGAGCAGTTCTTC.

The chain couples TRBV6-1 to TRBJ1-1; D may be TRBD1 (5 bases). The CDR3 sequence is 16 residues long. The germline CDR1 and CDR2 sequences are MNHNS and SASEGT. Trimming removed 3 bases at V and 4 bases at J, with 18 bases between. The CDR3 reads CASSDRLPGRPTEAFF. The CDR3 DNA is TGTGCCAGCAGTGATCGACTGCCAGGGCGTCCCACTGAAGCTTTCTTT.

The V gene is TRBV30, the J gene TRBJ1-1; D perhaps matches TRBD1 (5 bases). From germline, CDR1 is GTSNPN and CDR2 SVGIG (reference sequence). Trimming cost V 4 bases and J 0 bases, with 12 bases left between them. The CDR3 covers 14 residues. CDR3 DNA sequence: TGTGCCTGGAACGGCCGGGGACTGAACACTGAAGCTTTCTTT. This translates into CAWNGRGLNTEAFF.

This chain connects TRBV19 to TRBJ1-1, with 7 bases aligning to TRBD1. The V gene's germline CDR1 is LNHDA and CDR2 SQIVND (reference sequence). This CDR3 is 16 amino acids long. The ends lost 6 bases at V and 3 bases at J; junction bases unmatched: 13. The CDR3 reads CASRQREGAPDTEAFF. The DNA of the CDR3 is TGTGCCAGTAGACAAAGGGAGGGGGCCCCGGACACTGAAGCTTTCTTT.

To note about this clone: The sample holds other DNA sequences that translate to the same CDR3. Written as DNA, the CDR3 is TGTGCCTGGAGTGTAGCTGAGAATCAGCCCCAGCATTTT. Its translation: CAWSVAENQPQHF. V gene TRBV30 combines with J gene TRBJ1-5, with D unclear. CDR1 is GTSNPN, CDR2 SVGIG, per germline (reference sequence). The CDR3 length is 13 residues. Trimming cost V 0 bases and J 4 bases, with 7 bases left between them. Variable domain in full (rest from reference TRBV30 and TRBJ1-5): SQTIHQWPATLVQPVGSPLSLECTVEGTSNPNLYWYRQAAGRGLQLLFYSVGIGQISSEVPQNLSASRPQDRQFILSSKKLLLSDSGFYLCAWSVAENQPQHFGDGTRLSIL.

The chain employs TRBV19 and TRBJ1-2; D is possibly TRBD1 (5 bases). CDR3 length equals 15 residues. The V gene's germline CDR1 is LNHDA and CDR2 SQIVND (reference sequence). Trimming pared 0 bases from V and 8 bases from J, leaving 16 bases between. For the CDR3, the DNA is TGTGCCAGTAGTATAGATCGGAGACAGAACCGGGGCTACACCTTC. Amino acid sequence: CASSIDRRQNRGYTF.

This rearrangement joins TRBV28 to TRBJ2-3; 11 positions agree with TRBD2. CDR1 MDHEN and CDR2 SYDVKM come from the germline V gene. The CDR3 loop spans 17 amino acids. With 6 bases clipped from V and 2 bases from J, the junction kept 10 bases outside the gene matches. CDR3 in DNA: TGTGCCAGCAGCCACTCACTGGGACTAGCGGCCACAGATACGCAGTATTTT. This gives the protein CASSHSLGLAATDTQYF.